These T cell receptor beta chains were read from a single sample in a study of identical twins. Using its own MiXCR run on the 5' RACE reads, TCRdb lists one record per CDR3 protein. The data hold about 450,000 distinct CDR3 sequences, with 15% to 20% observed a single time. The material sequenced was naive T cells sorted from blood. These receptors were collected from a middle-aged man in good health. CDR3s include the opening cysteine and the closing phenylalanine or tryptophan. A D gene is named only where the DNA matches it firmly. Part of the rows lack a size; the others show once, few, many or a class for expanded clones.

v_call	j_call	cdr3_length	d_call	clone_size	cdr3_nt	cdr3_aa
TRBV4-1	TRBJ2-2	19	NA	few	TGCGCCAGCAGCCAAGGTTCCCCCCTCCAAGGCCCCGAGGCCGGGGAGCTGTTTTTT	CASSQGSPLQGPEAGELFF
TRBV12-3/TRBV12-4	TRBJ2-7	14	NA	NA	TGTGCCAGCAGTTTAGGGACAGTTACCTACGAGCAGTACTTC	CASSLGTVTYEQYF
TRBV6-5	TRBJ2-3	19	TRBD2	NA	TGTGCCAGCAGTTACTCGATCAGAGGCGGGGGGCCTCGGTCAGATACGCAGTATTTT	CASSYSIRGGGPRSDTQYF
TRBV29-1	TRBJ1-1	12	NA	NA	TGCAGCGTTGATGACGGACCCACTGAAGCTTTCTTT	CSVDDGPTEAFF
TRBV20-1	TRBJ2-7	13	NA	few	TGCAGTGCTAGATCCGGGACATTAAACGAGCAGTACTTC	CSARSGTLNEQYF
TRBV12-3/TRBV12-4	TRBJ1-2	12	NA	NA	TGTGCCAGCAGTAGGGGCCTCCATGGCTACACCTTC	CASSRGLHGYTF
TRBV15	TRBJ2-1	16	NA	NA	TGTGCCACCAGCAGAGATCTCCGCGAACCCTACAATGAGCAGTTCTTC	CATSRDLREPYNEQFF
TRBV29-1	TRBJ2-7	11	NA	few	TGCAGCGTTGTTGGGGAAGGAGAGCAGTACTTC	CSVVGEGEQYF
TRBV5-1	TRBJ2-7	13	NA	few	TGCGCCAGCAGCTTCGACGGCTCCTACGAGCAGTACTTC	CASSFDGSYEQYF
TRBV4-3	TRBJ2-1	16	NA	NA	TGCGCCAGCAGCCAAGATCCGGGTACGGGGGCCTATGAGCAGTTCTTC	CASSQDPGTGAYEQFF
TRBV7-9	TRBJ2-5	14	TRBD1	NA	TGTGCCAGCAGCAACCACAGGGGGCAAGAGACCCAGTACTTC	CASSNHRGQETQYF
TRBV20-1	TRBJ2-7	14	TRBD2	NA	TGCAGTGCTGGTCTAGCGGGGGGGCCAGGAGAGCAGTACTTC	CSAGLAGGPGEQYF
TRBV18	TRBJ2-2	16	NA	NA	TGTGCCAGCTCACCACCGGGGCGGGGGAACACCGGGGAGCTGTTTTTT	CASSPPGRGNTGELFF
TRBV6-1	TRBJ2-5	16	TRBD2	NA	TGTGCCAGCAGGAGAGGGACTAGCGGTTTCCAAGAGACCCAGTACTTC	CASRRGTSGFQETQYF
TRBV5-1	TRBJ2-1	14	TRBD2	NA	TGCGCCAGCAGCTTGGGGACTAGCGGGGGGAAGCAGTTCTTC	CASSLGTSGGKQFF
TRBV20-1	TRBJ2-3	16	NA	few	TGCAGTGCTAGGGACCCTAGGCGGGGACACACAGATACGCAGTATTTT	CSARDPRRGHTDTQYF
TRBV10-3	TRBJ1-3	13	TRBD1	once	TGTGCCATCGGACAGGCCCCTGGAAACACCATATATTTT	CAIGQAPGNTIYF
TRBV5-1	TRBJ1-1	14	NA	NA	TGCGCCAGCAGCTTCGGCAGCGGGGGTACTGAAGCTTTCTTT	CASSFGSGGTEAFF
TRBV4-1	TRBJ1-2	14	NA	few	TGCGCCAGCAGCCAAGATCGGGTGGGCTATGGCTACACCTTC	CASSQDRVGYGYTF
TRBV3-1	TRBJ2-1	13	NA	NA	TGTGCCAGCAGCCAATACCAGAACAATGAGCAGTTCTTC	CASSQYQNNEQFF
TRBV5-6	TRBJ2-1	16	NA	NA	TGTGCCAGCAGCGGCGAGCGGAGGGCCGAATCTAATGAGCAGTTCTTC	CASSGERRAESNEQFF
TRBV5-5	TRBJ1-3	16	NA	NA	TGTGCCAGCAGCTTCTTGGGTAGGGACCGTGGAAACACCATATATTTT	CASSFLGRDRGNTIYF
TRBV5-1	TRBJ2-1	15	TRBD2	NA	TGCGCCAGCAGCTTGGCTCCGGGAGGCATAGATGAGCAGTTCTTC	CASSLAPGGIDEQFF